The 14 T cell receptor beta chains given below trace back to one sample, sequenced in a study of cytomegalovirus exposure and HLA in healthy donors. Researchers ran the PCR with 60 Vbeta and 13 Jbeta primers. Clones were sequenced by immunoSEQ multiplex PCR, and TCRdb holds only the in-frame ones, with some missing. The sample carries roughly 110,000 clones, more than 65% recorded once. Sequenced: PBMCs. These TCRs come from a boy younger than 18 in good health and CMV-seronegative.

The CDR3 DNA reads as TGTGCCAGTAGTAGCACAGGGTTCTCGGGCAATCAGCCCCAGCATTTT. This encodes CASSSTGFSGNQPQHF. The gene calls are TRBV19 and TRBJ1-5; D may be TRBD1 (6 bases). CDR3 length equals 16 residues. CDR1 is LNHDA and CDR2 is SQIVND in the germline V gene (reference sequence). V was clipped by 4 bases and J by 2 bases, with 15 bases between them.

The chain uses TRBV16 and TRBJ1-2; 7 bases match TRBD1. Unmatched junction bases numbered 0, after V lost 2 bases and J lost 0 bases. CDR1 is KGHSY, CDR2 FQNENV, per germline. The CDR3 totals 14 residues. CDR3 protein: CASSQQGANYGYTF. The CDR3 nucleotides are TGTGCCAGCAGCCAACAGGGGGCTAACTATGGCTACACCTTC.

The V gene is TRBV6-1, the J gene TRBJ2-1, with 13 positions matching TRBD2. The CDR3 covers 15 residues. CDR1 and CDR2 (germline): MNHNS, SASEGT. The J segment lost 7 bases and the V segment lost 7 bases, leaving 7 bases of the junction unmatched. Here the CDR3 reads CASNKLAGGSNEQFF. As DNA, the CDR3 is TGTGCCAGCAACAAACTAGCGGGAGGGTCGAATGAGCAGTTCTTC.

This clone has only a few counts. The chain links TRBV7-9 to TRBJ2-5; 11 bases match TRBD2. V was clipped by 5 bases and J by 4 bases; unmatched bases: 12. CDR1 is SEHNR, CDR2 FQNEAQ, per germline (reference sequence). The CDR3 sequence is 17 residues long. The CDR3 region is CASSPLRTSGFGETQYF. The CDR3 DNA sequence: TGTGCCAGCAGCCCCCTCCGGACTAGCGGGTTTGGAGAGACCCAGTACTTC.

The chain is built from TRBV5-1 and TRBJ1-1; D gene uncertain. The CDR3 spans 14 residues. The ends were cut back, 4 bases at V and 1 base at J, with 11 bases in the middle. Germline loops: CDR1 SGHRS, CDR2 YFSETQ. As DNA, the CDR3 is TGCGCCAGCAGCCACCGGGATTGGAACACTGAAGCTTTCTTT. Translating gives CASSHRDWNTEAFF.

The V gene is TRBV9, the J gene TRBJ2-1; possible D gene TRBD2, 6 bases. The V gene lost 3 bases and the J gene lost 9 bases, with 10 bases spanning the gap. The CDR3 contains 12 residues. Germline CDR1 reads SGDLS; CDR2 reads YYNGEE. In nucleotides, the CDR3 is TGTGCCAGCAGCGGAATTAGCGGTGAGCAGTTCTTC. Its protein is CASSGISGEQFF. Full variable domain (rest looked up from reference TRBV9 and TRBJ2-1): DSGVTQTPKHLITATGQRVTLRCSPRSGDLSVYWYQQSLDQGLQFLIQYYNGEERAKGNILERFSAQQFPDLHSELNLSSLELGDSALYFCASSGISGEQFFGPGTRLTVL.

The chain links TRBV6-5 to TRBJ2-1; 15 bases align to TRBD2. V was clipped by 7 bases and J by 9 bases; unmatched bases: 7. Germline loops: CDR1 MNHEY, CDR2 SVGAGI. This CDR3 has 15 amino acids. The CDR3 region has the DNA TGTGCCAGCACCCCTGGGACTAGCGGGAGGAGTGAGCAGTTCTTC. It is translated as CASTPGTSGRSEQFF.

The V call is TRBV7-2, the J call TRBJ1-1; maybe TRBD1 (6 bases). The CDR3 totals 14 residues. Trimming took off 5 bases at V and 0 bases at J, with 10 bases between the two ends. Germline V gene sequence: CDR1 SGHTA, CDR2 FQGNSA. The CDR3 DNA sequence: TGTGCCAGCAGCATCAGGGGAATGAACACTGAAGCTTTCTTT. Translation gives CASSIRGMNTEAFF.

This clone was counted between two and nine times. The V gene is TRBV28, the J gene TRBJ1-4; D is undetermined. Germline V gene data show CDR1 as MDHEN and CDR2 as SYDVKM. Trimming pared 1 base from V and 0 bases from J, leaving 12 bases between. The CDR3 contains 17 residues. The CDR3 sequence: CASSLSATHATNEKLFF. The CDR3 DNA follows: TGTGCCAGCAGTTTATCCGCGACACACGCAACTAATGAAAAACTGTTTTTT.

The V call is TRBV5-1, the J call TRBJ1-2; TRBD1 aligns across 8 bases. Germline CDR1 reads SGHRS; CDR2 reads YFSETQ. Losses at the gene ends were 0 bases for V and 4 bases for J; bases not matched to a gene: 5. The CDR3 is made up of 15 amino acids. The chain's CDR3 is CASSLVPGGGYGYTF. CDR3 nucleotides: TGCGCCAGCAGCTTGGTTCCAGGGGGCGGCTATGGCTACACCTTC.

CDR3 sequence: CAWSVGRGGGYTF. CDR3 nucleotide sequence: TGTGCCTGGAGTGTAGGCCGCGGGGGTGGCTACACCTTC. This sequence joins TRBV30 and TRBJ1-2; a weak D match, TRBD1 (5 bases). Germline assignment: CDR1 GTSNPN and CDR2 SVGIG (reference sequence). The V and J ends lost 0 bases and 7 bases respectively, with 12 bases between them. The CDR3 loop spans 13 amino acids.

The chain joins TRBV4-1 to TRBJ1-2, with a possible D match to TRBD1 (5 bases). The CDR3 has 14 residues. V was pared by 0 bases and J by 7 bases, with 12 bases between. The germline V gene encodes CDR1 MGHRA and CDR2 YSYEKL. This CDR3 reads CASSQDPTGSGYTF. CDR3 nucleotide sequence: TGCGCCAGCAGCCAAGATCCAACAGGTAGTGGCTACACCTTC.

The table lists this clone with a few counts. The J gene is TRBJ1-2, the V gene TRBV30; D is possibly TRBD1 (6 bases). Trimming left V 0 bases short and J 8 bases short, with 13 bases between. The CDR3 has 13 residues. Per the germline V gene, CDR1 is GTSNPN and CDR2 is SVGIG (reference sequence). CDR3 residues: CAWSVGGARGYTF. CDR3 nucleotide sequence: TGTGCCTGGAGTGTGGGGGGGGCGCGAGGCTACACCTTC.

The chain is built from TRBV9 and TRBJ2-1, with TRBD2 matching 12 bases. Germline V gene sequence: CDR1 SGDLS, CDR2 YYNGEE. V gave up 4 bases and J gave up 5 bases; unmatched junction bases: 1. This CDR3 spans 14 amino acids. For the CDR3, the DNA is TGTGCCAGCAGCAGACTAGCGGGAGACAATGAGCAGTTCTTC. Protein product: CASSRLAGDNEQFF.